Each of the 18 T cell receptor beta chains below was sequenced from the same sample in a study of T cell responses to AZD1222 COVID-19 vaccine. Sequenced by immunoSEQ multiplex PCR; TCRdb stores in-frame clones only, minus some. The table has about 120,000 clones, about 87% seen once; the top ten hold over 9.5%. Sequenced here: peripheral blood, sampled on day 0 of AZD1222 vaccination. Every receptor here comes from an adult in good health.

V usage is TRBV27 and J usage is TRBJ1-6; 8 bases line up with TRBD1. Germline V CDR1 and CDR2: MNHEY, SMNVEV (reference sequence). This CDR3 is built from 14 residues. After removal of 6 bases from V and 9 bases from J, the junction contained 7 bases not matched to a gene. The CDR3 DNA is TGTGCCAGCAGACTGACAGGGGACGTTTCACCCCTCCACTTT. Protein sequence: CASRLTGDVSPLHF.

This chain joins TRBV18 and TRBJ2-7; D gene uncertain. CDR1 is KGHSH and CDR2 is LQKENI in the germline V gene. Trimming pared 3 bases from V and 3 bases from J, leaving 9 bases between. There are 13 residues in the CDR3. Written as DNA, the CDR3 is TGTGCCAGCTCACCCGCGGATGACTACGAGCAGTACTTC. Translation: CASSPADDYEQYF.

The V gene is TRBV29-1, the J gene TRBJ2-1; tentatively, D is TRBD1 (5 bases). The germline CDR1 and CDR2 sequences are SQVTM and ANQGSEA. CDR3 length equals 13 residues. V was cut by 4 bases and J by 4 bases, with 11 bases left in between. The CDR3 nucleotides read TGCAGCGTTGCAGTGGGGCTGTACAATGAGCAGTTCTTC. This sequence encodes CSVAVGLYNEQFF.

This chain connects TRBV5-4 to TRBJ2-2; TRBD1 matches at 9 bases. The ends lost 7 bases at V and 3 bases at J; junction bases unmatched: 4. The germline V gene has CDR1 SGHNT and CDR2 YYREEE (reference sequence). The CDR3 loop spans 14 amino acids. Here the CDR3 DNA reads TGTGCCAGCCAGACAGGGGGTGACACCGGGGAGCTGTTTTTT. Translating it yields CASQTGGDTGELFF.

The chain combines TRBV4-3 with TRBJ2-4; 9 bases line up with TRBD1. This CDR3 contains 13 residues. Germline values: CDR1 LGHNA, CDR2 YSLEER. V was clipped by 4 bases and J by 6 bases; unmatched bases: 1. CDR3 DNA sequence: TGCGCCAGCAGCCCGGGACAGGGAAACATTCAGTACTTC. Protein: CASSPGQGNIQYF.

J is TRBJ2-7 and V is TRBV9, with D hard to call. This CDR3 is built from 13 residues. V dropped 0 bases and J dropped 1 base, with 5 bases sitting between them. CDR1 is SGDLS and CDR2 is YYNGEE in the germline V gene. The CDR3: CASSVGASYEQYF. The DNA of the CDR3 is TGTGCCAGCAGCGTAGGCGCATCCTACGAGCAGTACTTC.

This clone was detected only a few times. The chain uses TRBV20-1 and TRBJ2-1; possible D gene TRBD1, 6 bases. This CDR3 region has 14 residues. V was trimmed by 4 bases and J by 8 bases, leaving 18 bases between them. CDR1 is DFQATT, CDR2 SNEGSKA, per germline (reference sequence). The DNA for the CDR3 is TGCAGTGCTATTGACAGGCATCGGACGGATGAGCAGTTCTTC. Translating gives CSAIDRHRTDEQFF.

The genes are TRBV5-1 and TRBJ2-7; no definite D call. Germline CDR1 SGHRS, CDR2 YFSETQ. The CDR3 runs to 14 residues. Trimming removed 0 bases from V and 0 bases from J, with 7 bases in between. CDR3: CASSLVGYSYEQYF. In nucleotides, the CDR3 is TGCGCCAGCAGCTTGGTGGGTTACTCCTACGAGCAGTACTTC.

The gene calls are TRBV2 and TRBJ1-5; tentative D call: TRBD1 (5 bases). The CDR3 spans 13 residues. V was shortened by 7 bases and J by 1 base, with 8 bases between the two germline ends. The V gene's germline CDR1 is SNHLY and CDR2 FYNNEI. For the CDR3, the DNA is TGTGCCAGCACCCGGGACAGCAATCAGCCCCAGCATTTT. Translation: CASTRDSNQPQHF.

V gene TRBV6-5 combines with J gene TRBJ1-6, with D possibly matching TRBD1 (5 bases). Trimming removed 4 bases at V and 6 bases at J, with 13 bases between. The CDR3 is made up of 15 amino acids. Germline V CDR1 and CDR2: MNHEY, SVGAGI. CDR3 in DNA: TGTGCCAGCAGTTCACTGGGCAGGGTTAATTCACCCCTCCACTTT. Translated: CASSSLGRVNSPLHF.

The chain links TRBV10-3 to TRBJ2-1; maybe TRBD1 (6 bases). The CDR3 is 14 amino acids. V shed 4 bases and J shed 4 bases, with 11 bases lying between them. Germline loops: CDR1 ENHRY, CDR2 SYGVKD. CDR3 sequence (DNA): TGTGCCATCAGTGCTAGACAGGAATACAATGAGCAGTTCTTC. Translated: CAISARQEYNEQFF.

The chain uses TRBV24-1 and TRBJ2-1; 13 bases match TRBD2. The CDR3 contains 14 residues. V shed 9 bases, J shed 3 bases, and the junction held 1 base outside the gene matches. The V gene's germline CDR1 is KGHDR and CDR2 SFDVKD. The DNA for the CDR3 is TGTGCCACCGGGACTAGCGGGATCTACAATGAGCAGTTCTTC. Protein sequence: CATGTSGIYNEQFF.

The chain links TRBV18 to TRBJ2-2; TRBD1 or TRBD2 may be the D gene (5 bases each). The V end was cut by 1 base, the J end by 4 bases, with 10 bases between. The CDR3 contains 15 residues. Germline values: CDR1 KGHSH, CDR2 LQKENI. The CDR3 bases are TGTGCCAGCTCACCACAGGGGACGGGCACCGGGGAGCTGTTTTTT. It translates to CASSPQGTGTGELFF.

The chain uses TRBV6-1 and TRBJ1-2; 7 bases line up with TRBD1. Trimming at V came to 3 bases and at J to 0 bases, leaving 7 bases not matched to a gene. CDR1 is MNHNS, CDR2 SASEGT, per germline. The CDR3 runs 16 residues. This CDR3 is CASSEPTGWSNYGYTF. In DNA form, the CDR3 reads TGTGCCAGCAGTGAGCCGACAGGGTGGTCTAACTATGGCTACACCTTC.

Concerning this clone: A junction end diverges from the germline sequence, so it may reflect a read error. The rearrangement links TRBV14 to TRBJ2-7; D may correspond to TRBD1 or TRBD2 (5 bases each). The CDR3 is made up of 13 amino acids. CDR1 and CDR2 (germline): SGHDN, FVKESK. The DNA of the CDR3 is TGTGCCAGCAGCCCTAGGGCCTGGGCAGGGACCCACTTC. Amino acid sequence: CASSPRAWAGTHF.

Of note for this clone: Other DNA sequences from this sample encode an identical CDR3 as well. This chain connects TRBV5-1 to TRBJ2-1; D may be TRBD2 (6 bases). The V gene lost 0 bases and the J gene lost 5 bases, with 6 bases spanning the gap. CDR3 length: 13 residues. Germline V gives CDR1 SGHRS, CDR2 YFSETQ. The DNA of the CDR3 is TGCGCCAGCAGCTTGGGCGGGGACAATGAGCAGTTCTTC. As protein: CASSLGGDNEQFF.

The chain is built from TRBV2 and TRBJ1-5; TRBD1 is a possible D gene (6 bases). CDR3 length equals 13 residues. From germline, CDR1 is SNHLY and CDR2 FYNNEI. Trimming shortened V by 4 bases and J by 6 bases, and 10 bases separated the two germline ends. CDR3 DNA: TGTGCCAGCAGTGTAGGGGGGGTTCAGCCCCAGCATTTT. This encodes CASSVGGVQPQHF.

The sample holds a few counts of this clone. The chain carries TRBV11-2 and TRBJ1-2; D remains ambiguous. Germline CDR1 reads SGHAT; CDR2 reads FQNNGV. CDR3 length equals 16 residues. Trimming removed 1 base at V and 6 bases at J, with 18 bases between. In nucleotides, the CDR3 is TGTGCCAGCAGCTTAGTGAGTAGGTCCCCTCATGATGGCTACACCTTC. It translates to CASSLVSRSPHDGYTF.